The rows below give T cell receptor beta chains drawn from one sample of a study of cytotoxic CD8 clonotypes in ibrutinib-treated CLL. Measured with immunoSEQ multiplex PCR; TCRdb has only the in-frame clones, and not every one. There are under 200,000 clones in the sample; 70% to 85% occur only once, and over 2% lies in the top ten. Sample: PBMCs, taken after 12 months of ibrutinib treatment. The receptors here all came from a human donor with chronic lymphocytic leukemia. Each CDR3 is given with its conserved first and last residue. D genes are given only for firm matches. Not all rows give a size; the values are once, few, many and, for expanded clones, a class.

few | NA | TRBJ2-7 | TRBV7-8 | CASSLAWGSSAYEQYF | TGTGCCAGCAGCTTAGCGTGGGGCAGCTCCGCCTACGAGCAGTACTTC
NA | TRBD1 | TRBJ2-7 | TRBV7-6 | CASSLLTAGQGSYEQYF | TGTGCCAGCAGCCTACTGACCGCGGGACAGGGGTCGTACGAGCAGTACTTC
NA | NA | TRBJ2-2 | TRBV7-3 | CASSTNTGELFF | TGTGCCAGCAGTACTAACACCGGGGAGCTGTTTTTT
few | NA | TRBJ1-5 | TRBV7-2 | CASSLGTGSANQPQHF | TGTGCCAGCAGCTTAGGTACAGGGTCCGCAAATCAGCCCCAGCATTTT
NA | NA | TRBJ1-2 | TRBV2 | CASSEEGGARDGYTF | TGTGCCAGCAGTGAAGAGGGGGGGGCGAGAGATGGCTACACCTTC
NA | TRBD1 | TRBJ2-5 | TRBV28 | CASSFTGALQETQYF | TGTGCCAGCAGTTTCACAGGGGCCCTCCAAGAGACCCAGTACTTC
NA | NA | TRBJ2-7 | TRBV5-8 | CASSPFGPFGEQYF | TGTGCCAGCAGCCCGTTTGGACCTTTTGGGGAGCAGTACTTC
NA | NA | TRBJ2-7 | TRBV7-3 | CASSFHHGAYEQYF | TGTGCCAGCAGCTTCCATCACGGGGCCTACGAGCAGTACTTC
NA | NA | TRBJ2-5 | TRBV19 | CASSLQGPQETQYF | TGTGCCAGTAGCCTACAGGGCCCCCAAGAGACCCAGTACTTC
NA | NA | TRBJ1-1 | TRBV11-2 | CASSPRTTNTEAFF | TGTGCCAGCAGCCCGCGGACGACGAACACTGAAGCTTTCTTT
NA | NA | TRBJ2-7 | TRBV7-8 | CASSPLAQPYEQYF | TGTGCCAGCAGCCCCCTGGCACAGCCCTACGAGCAGTACTTC
NA | NA | TRBJ2-2 | TRBV7-9 | CASSPTGTGELFF | TGTGCCAGCAGCCCCACGGGAACCGGGGAGCTGTTTTTT
NA | NA | TRBJ2-7 | TRBV28 | CASGRESYEQYF | TGTGCCAGCGGTCGGGAGTCCTACGAGCAGTACTTC
NA | NA | TRBJ2-5 | TRBV5-1 | CASSLAEALLPQYF | TGCGCCAGCAGCTTGGCCGAGGCGCTTTTACCCCAGTACTTC
NA | NA | TRBJ2-7 | TRBV11-2 | CASSSPGRPYEQYF | TGTGCCAGCAGTTCCCCCGGGCGACCCTACGAGCAGTACTTC
NA | TRBD2 | TRBJ2-3 | TRBV7-8 | CASTSRGGSTDTQYF | TGTGCCAGCACCTCTCGCGGGGGGAGCACAGATACGCAGTATTTT
NA | TRBD1 | TRBJ2-7 | TRBV7-7 | CASSLEEGATYEQYF | TGTGCCAGCAGCTTAGAAGAGGGGGCCACCTACGAGCAGTACTTC
NA | TRBD1 | TRBJ2-1 | TRBV25-1 | CASSPTGTDSSFF | TGTGCCAGCAGTCCGACTGGGACAGACTCATCGTTCTTC
NA | NA | TRBJ2-7 | TRBV15 | CATSSERTLYEQYF | TGTGCCACCAGCTCCGAGCGCACCCTCTACGAGCAGTACTTC
once | TRBD1 | TRBJ1-4 | TRBV6-5 | CASRLQGATEKLFF | TGTGCCAGCAGACTCCAGGGGGCTACTGAAAAACTGTTTTTT
NA | TRBD2 | TRBJ2-2 | TRBV11-1 | CASSLYGGAIGELFF | TGTGCCAGCAGCTTGTACGGGGGGGCTATCGGGGAGCTGTTTTTT
once | TRBD1 | TRBJ1-5 | TRBV5-3 | CARSDSDRGDQPQHF | TGTGCCAGAAGCGATTCGGACAGGGGAGATCAGCCCCAGCATTTT
NA | NA | TRBJ1-5 | TRBV2 | CASGGARAGQPQHF | TGTGCCAGCGGAGGAGCCAGGGCAGGTCAGCCCCAGCATTTT
NA | NA | TRBJ1-1 | TRBV28 | CASSFQSTEAFF | TGTGCCAGCAGTTTCCAGAGCACTGAAGCTTTCTTT
once | TRBD2 | TRBJ2-5 | TRBV4-1 | CASSQELALAEPYQETQYF | TGCGCCAGCAGCCAAGAGTTAGCACTAGCGGAGCCGTACCAAGAGACCCAGTACTTC
NA | TRBD2 | TRBJ2-1 | TRBV7-9 | CASSLTATSGTDEQFF | TGTGCCAGCAGCTTGACAGCGACTAGCGGGACGGATGAGCAGTTCTTC
NA | NA | TRBJ2-5 | TRBV2 | CAVGGTQYF | TGTGCTGTCGGTGGGACCCAGTACTTC
NA | NA | TRBJ1-5 | TRBV7-2 | CASSRSGNSNQPQHF | TGTGCCAGCAGCCGAAGTGGGAATAGCAATCAGCCCCAGCATTTT
few | NA | TRBJ1-1 | TRBV20-1 | CSARDHRGAFF | TGCAGTGCTAGAGACCATAGGGGAGCTTTCTTT
NA | TRBD2 | TRBJ2-6 | TRBV19 | CASKRLAGISGANVLTF | TGTGCCAGTAAACGGCTAGCGGGGATCTCTGGGGCCAACGTCCTGACTTTC
NA | TRBD2 | TRBJ2-3 | TRBV19 | CASSNSLAAFSDTQYF | TGTGCCAGTAGTAATTCGCTAGCGGCCTTTTCAGATACGCAGTATTTT
NA | TRBD1 | TRBJ2-1 | TRBV6-4 | CASSRQGMVNEQFF | TGTGCCAGCAGCCGACAGGGGATGGTCAATGAGCAGTTCTTC
NA | NA | TRBJ2-7 | TRBV4-2 | CASSQAGGLTYEQYF | TGTGCCAGCAGCCAAGCCGGGGGGCTAACCTACGAGCAGTACTTC
NA | TRBD2 | TRBJ2-5 | TRBV7-7 | CASSKGLAGGEETQYF | TGTGCCAGCAGCAAGGGACTAGCGGGGGGGGAAGAGACCCAGTACTTC
once | NA | TRBJ1-6 | TRBV2 | CASNPYNSPLHF | TGTGCCAGCAACCCCTATAATTCACCCCTCCACTTT
NA | NA | TRBJ2-6 | TRBV18 | CASSPPGGALAHSGANVLTF | TGTGCCAGCTCACCACCGGGAGGCGCCCTGGCCCACTCTGGGGCCAACGTCCTGACTTTC
NA | TRBD1 | TRBJ2-2 | TRBV27 | CASRGDREPNTGELFF | TGTGCCAGCAGAGGGGACAGGGAACCGAACACCGGGGAGCTGTTTTTT
NA | TRBD1 | TRBJ2-1 | TRBV7-9 | CASSPQGARVGEQFF | TGTGCCAGCAGCCCGCAGGGGGCTAGAGTTGGCGAGCAGTTCTTC
NA | NA | TRBJ1-1 | TRBV4-3 | CASSQAGDIVAEAFF | TGCGCCAGCAGCCAGGCAGGGGATATCGTCGCTGAAGCTTTCTTT
NA | TRBD2 | TRBJ2-2 | TRBV9 | CASNLGLANGELFF | TGTGCCAGCAATCTGGGACTAGCGAACGGGGAGCTGTTTTTT